These T cell receptor beta chains were read from a single sample in a study of shared clonotypes between healthy human individuals. This table comes from immunoSEQ multiplex PCR, and its TCRdb copy is limited to in-frame clones, with some not included. The repertoire holds hundreds of thousands of clones, with roughly 79% as singletons. The sequenced material came from PBMCs. These receptors came from a woman aged 35 to 49 in good health. Some clones in this sample may be carry-over from other donors' samples. The CDR3 runs from the conserved cysteine through the conserved F or W. The order of the fields is D gene, J gene, V gene, clone size, CDR3 protein, CDR3 DNA. D genes are given only for firm matches. Clone size is shown for a subset of rows, as once, few, many or a class of expanded clone.

d_gene: -; j_gene: TRBJ1-5; v_gene: TRBV7-8; abundance: -; CDR3aa: CASSFGLVQPQHF; CDR3nt: TGTGCCAGCAGCTTCGGGCTAGTACAGCCCCAGCATTTT
d_gene: -; j_gene: TRBJ2-3; v_gene: TRBV7-9; abundance: -; CDR3aa: CASSSPGLGGSFTDTQYF; CDR3nt: TGTGCCAGCAGCTCCCCCGGACTAGGGGGGAGCTTCACAGATACGCAGTATTTT
d_gene: TRBD1; j_gene: TRBJ1-1; v_gene: TRBV5-1; abundance: -; CDR3aa: CASSLAPGQGTVGSTEAFF; CDR3nt: TGCGCCAGCAGCTTGGCACCGGGACAGGGTACGGTTGGCAGCACTGAAGCTTTCTTT
d_gene: -; j_gene: TRBJ2-2; v_gene: TRBV19; abundance: -; CDR3aa: CASVEGRKNTGELFF; CDR3nt: TGTGCCAGCGTCGAGGGTAGAAAGAACACCGGGGAGCTGTTTTTT
d_gene: -; j_gene: TRBJ1-6; v_gene: TRBV14; abundance: -; CDR3aa: CASSPGQLLYNSPLHF; CDR3nt: TGTGCCAGCAGCCCCGGACAGCTCCTTTATAATTCACCCCTCCACTTT
d_gene: TRBD1; j_gene: TRBJ2-3; v_gene: TRBV18; abundance: -; CDR3aa: CASSPPAGGPRDTQYF; CDR3nt: TGTGCCAGCTCACCACCGGCAGGGGGCCCGAGAGATACGCAGTATTTT
d_gene: -; j_gene: TRBJ1-1; v_gene: TRBV28; abundance: -; CDR3aa: CASSLTYAEAFF; CDR3nt: TGTGCCAGCAGTTTGACCTACGCTGAAGCTTTCTTT
d_gene: TRBD2; j_gene: TRBJ2-7; v_gene: TRBV30; abundance: -; CDR3aa: CAWSVYLAGVHGQYF; CDR3nt: TGTGCCTGGAGTGTATATCTAGCGGGAGTACACGGGCAGTACTTC
d_gene: -; j_gene: TRBJ2-7; v_gene: TRBV5-4; abundance: few; CDR3aa: CASSLGRGFEQYF; CDR3nt: TGTGCCAGCAGCTTGGGTAGAGGTTTCGAGCAGTACTTC
d_gene: -; j_gene: TRBJ2-7; v_gene: TRBV15; abundance: -; CDR3aa: CATSRDGLLKGHEQYF; CDR3nt: TGTGCCACCAGCAGAGATGGACTACTTAAAGGCCACGAGCAGTACTTC
d_gene: -; j_gene: TRBJ2-1; v_gene: TRBV28; abundance: -; CDR3aa: CASSFDDSISYNEQFF; CDR3nt: TGTGCCAGCAGTTTTGATGACTCAATCTCCTACAATGAGCAGTTCTTC
d_gene: -; j_gene: TRBJ2-1; v_gene: TRBV9; abundance: -; CDR3aa: CASSVATRVNEQFF; CDR3nt: TGTGCCAGCAGCGTAGCTACGAGAGTAAATGAGCAGTTCTTC
d_gene: TRBD1; j_gene: TRBJ1-5; v_gene: TRBV5-1; abundance: -; CDR3aa: CASSLDPTGGKGNQPQHF; CDR3nt: TGCGCCAGCAGCTTGGATCCGACAGGGGGCAAGGGCAATCAGCCCCAGCATTTT
d_gene: -; j_gene: TRBJ1-2; v_gene: TRBV28; abundance: -; CDR3aa: CASKELTGFYGYTF; CDR3nt: TGTGCCAGCAAAGAACTCACAGGGTTCTATGGCTACACCTTC
d_gene: -; j_gene: TRBJ2-5; v_gene: TRBV15; abundance: -; CDR3aa: CATSRDPSAGTQYF; CDR3nt: TGTGCCACCAGCAGAGATCCCTCGGCTGGGACCCAGTACTTC
d_gene: -; j_gene: TRBJ1-5; v_gene: TRBV7-8; abundance: -; CDR3aa: CASSSGPRDQPQHF; CDR3nt: TGTGCCAGCAGCTCGGGACCACGGGATCAGCCCCAGCATTTT
d_gene: -; j_gene: TRBJ2-1; v_gene: TRBV18; abundance: -; CDR3aa: CASSPAQASYNEQFF; CDR3nt: TGTGCCAGCTCACCTGCGCAGGCGTCATACAATGAGCAGTTCTTC
d_gene: TRBD2; j_gene: TRBJ2-3; v_gene: TRBV6-6; abundance: -; CDR3aa: CASSRTSGRSLHTQYF; CDR3nt: TGTGCCAGCAGTAGAACTAGCGGGAGGTCCCTACATACGCAGTATTTT
d_gene: -; j_gene: TRBJ2-3; v_gene: TRBV28; abundance: -; CDR3aa: CASSRWGNTDTQYF; CDR3nt: TGTGCCAGCAGTCGGTGGGGAAACACAGATACGCAGTATTTT
d_gene: -; j_gene: TRBJ2-2; v_gene: TRBV2; abundance: few; CDR3aa: CASRFTGELFF; CDR3nt: TGTGCCAGCAGATTCACCGGGGAGCTGTTTTTT
d_gene: -; j_gene: TRBJ1-4; v_gene: TRBV5-1; abundance: once; CDR3aa: CASSRTEGGDEKLFF; CDR3nt: TGCGCCAGCAGCCGGACGGAAGGGGGTGATGAAAAACTGTTTTTT
d_gene: -; j_gene: TRBJ2-7; v_gene: TRBV10-2; abundance: few; CDR3aa: CASSLGGPYEQYF; CDR3nt: TGCGCCAGCAGTCTTGGGGGGCCCTACGAGCAGTACTTC
d_gene: -; j_gene: TRBJ2-5; v_gene: TRBV7-7; abundance: many; CDR3aa: CASSLTRGAETQYF; CDR3nt: TGTGCCAGCAGCTTAACTAGGGGGGCGGAGACCCAGTACTTC
d_gene: -; j_gene: TRBJ2-7; v_gene: TRBV21-1; abundance: -; CDR3aa: CASSQRVRTGGYEQYF; CDR3nt: TGTGCCAGCAGCCAGCGGGTGAGGACAGGGGGTTACGAGCAGTACTTC
d_gene: -; j_gene: TRBJ1-1; v_gene: TRBV19; abundance: -; CDR3aa: CASSIAGRVGTEAFF; CDR3nt: TGTGCCAGTAGTATAGCAGGTAGAGTGGGGACTGAAGCTTTCTTT
d_gene: -; j_gene: TRBJ1-2; v_gene: TRBV30; abundance: -; CDR3aa: CAWSLRQAYGYTF; CDR3nt: TGTGCCTGGAGTCTTAGACAGGCCTATGGCTACACCTTC
d_gene: -; j_gene: TRBJ2-7; v_gene: TRBV28; abundance: -; CDR3aa: CASSPVFGGPNEQYF; CDR3nt: TGTGCCAGCAGTCCGGTGTTCGGGGGCCCCAACGAGCAGTACTTC
d_gene: -; j_gene: TRBJ1-2; v_gene: TRBV28; abundance: few; CDR3aa: CASKVARGYTF; CDR3nt: TGTGCCAGTAAGGTGGCCCGAGGCTACACCTTC
d_gene: -; j_gene: TRBJ1-3; v_gene: TRBV7-2; abundance: -; CDR3aa: CASSLDPRAAGNTIYF; CDR3nt: TGTGCCAGCAGCTTAGACCCGCGGGCCGCTGGAAACACCATATATTTT
d_gene: TRBD1; j_gene: TRBJ1-2; v_gene: TRBV7-2; abundance: -; CDR3aa: CASSPDRRYGYTF; CDR3nt: TGTGCCAGCAGCCCGGACAGGCGCTATGGCTACACCTTC
d_gene: -; j_gene: TRBJ1-1; v_gene: TRBV2; abundance: -; CDR3aa: CATTSEGNTEAFF; CDR3nt: TGTGCCACCACTTCGGAGGGGAACACTGAAGCTTTCTTT
d_gene: -; j_gene: TRBJ2-1; v_gene: TRBV21-1; abundance: -; CDR3aa: CASSAIGGLNEQFF; CDR3nt: TGTGCCAGCAGCGCGATTGGAGGTTTGAATGAGCAGTTCTTC
d_gene: -; j_gene: TRBJ1-1; v_gene: TRBV6-5; abundance: -; CDR3aa: CASSYSGEAFF; CDR3nt: TGTGCCAGCAGTTACTCTGGTGAAGCTTTCTTT
d_gene: -; j_gene: TRBJ1-1; v_gene: TRBV19; abundance: -; CDR3aa: CASSIRAWTEAFF; CDR3nt: TGTGCCAGTAGTATCAGGGCTTGGACTGAAGCTTTCTTT
d_gene: TRBD1; j_gene: TRBJ1-3; v_gene: TRBV7-9; abundance: -; CDR3aa: CASSRTGGNTIYF; CDR3nt: TGTGCCAGCAGCAGGACAGGGGGAAACACCATATATTTT
d_gene: TRBD2; j_gene: TRBJ2-3; v_gene: TRBV5-4; abundance: once; CDR3aa: CASSRRAGGSTDTQYF; CDR3nt: TGTGCCAGCAGCAGAAGAGCGGGAGGGAGCACAGATACGCAGTATTTT
d_gene: TRBD2; j_gene: TRBJ2-5; v_gene: TRBV5-4; abundance: few; CDR3aa: CASSLAGAETQYF; CDR3nt: TGTGCCAGCAGCTTAGCGGGAGCAGAGACCCAGTACTTC
d_gene: -; j_gene: TRBJ1-1; v_gene: TRBV7-3; abundance: -; CDR3aa: CASSLREGTEAFF; CDR3nt: TGTGCCAGCAGCTTGAGGGAAGGGACTGAAGCTTTCTTT
d_gene: -; j_gene: TRBJ1-1; v_gene: TRBV7-9; abundance: -; CDR3aa: CASSLIGDTEAFF; CDR3nt: TGTGCCAGCAGCTTAATTGGCGACACTGAAGCTTTCTTT
d_gene: -; j_gene: TRBJ2-7; v_gene: TRBV11-2; abundance: -; CDR3aa: CASSLDPTDHREQYF; CDR3nt: TGTGCCAGCAGCTTAGATCCGACAGACCACAGGGAGCAGTACTTC
d_gene: -; j_gene: TRBJ2-3; v_gene: TRBV7-2; abundance: -; CDR3aa: CASSLGGGLAARDTQYF; CDR3nt: TGTGCCAGCAGCTTAGGGGGTGGGTTGGCTGCACGGGATACGCAGTATTTT
d_gene: -; j_gene: TRBJ2-1; v_gene: TRBV5-1; abundance: -; CDR3aa: CASSFSLYGGLYSYNEQFF; CDR3nt: TGCGCCAGCAGCTTTTCACTTTACGGGGGTCTTTACTCCTACAATGAGCAGTTCTTC
d_gene: -; j_gene: TRBJ2-1; v_gene: TRBV7-3; abundance: -; CDR3aa: CASSLSAGIIDEQFF; CDR3nt: TGTGCCAGCAGCTTATCCGCGGGTATCATCGATGAGCAGTTCTTC
d_gene: -; j_gene: TRBJ1-5; v_gene: TRBV4-3; abundance: -; CDR3aa: CASSQEGGGGQPQHF; CDR3nt: TGCGCCAGCAGCCAAGAAGGCGGGGGCGGTCAGCCCCAGCATTTT
d_gene: TRBD1; j_gene: TRBJ2-2; v_gene: TRBV7-9; abundance: -; CDR3aa: CASSLAGYRGTGELFF; CDR3nt: TGTGCCAGCAGCTTAGCAGGGTACAGGGGCACCGGGGAGCTGTTTTTT
d_gene: -; j_gene: TRBJ1-2; v_gene: TRBV6-1; abundance: -; CDR3aa: CASSEFGGYTF; CDR3nt: TGTGCCAGCAGTGAATTTGGCGGCTACACCTTC
d_gene: TRBD1; j_gene: TRBJ1-2; v_gene: TRBV11-1; abundance: -; CDR3aa: CASSPRDRVYGYTF; CDR3nt: TGTGCCAGCAGCCCCCGGGACAGGGTGTATGGCTACACCTTC
d_gene: -; j_gene: TRBJ2-3; v_gene: TRBV5-1; abundance: -; CDR3aa: CASSLEATEIDTQYF; CDR3nt: TGCGCCAGCAGCTTGGAAGCGACAGAAATAGATACGCAGTATTTT
d_gene: TRBD2; j_gene: TRBJ2-7; v_gene: TRBV7-9; abundance: few; CDR3aa: CASSELAGGELHEQYF; CDR3nt: TGTGCCAGCAGCGAGCTAGCGGGGGGGGAACTCCACGAGCAGTACTTC
d_gene: -; j_gene: TRBJ2-2; v_gene: TRBV25-1; abundance: -; CDR3aa: CASSRNGGAYGTGELFF; CDR3nt: TGTGCCAGCAGTCGTAACGGGGGAGCGTACGGCACCGGGGAGCTGTTTTTT